The T cell receptor (beta chain) under discussion was sequenced for a study of blood T cell repertoires in COVID-19. About the study: Samples taken during acute and convalescent COVID-19 were collected in the United States, Italy and Spain.

Authors' data handling: How many nucleated cells were present was estimated from reference gene primer amplification. This table comes from immunoSEQ multiplex PCR, and its TCRdb copy is limited to in-frame clones, with some not included. For V, J and clone size, that table is used; D and trimming come from the DNA. Of around 80,000 clones in the sample, over 80% were seen once. Seattle participants joined during active infection and were tracked over time. The V gene's germline CDR1 is LGHDT and CDR2 YNNKEL (reference sequence). CDR3 size: 14 residues. V gave up 4 bases and J gave up 5 bases; unmatched junction bases: 3.

The chain joins TRBV3-1 (or the pseudogene TRBV3-2) to TRBJ1-5, with 9 bases lining up with TRBD1. The specimen sequenced was peripheral blood. This TCR was recovered from a man aged 45-65 years with COVID-19, enrolled during active disease. In nucleotides, the CDR3 is TGTGCCAGCAGCCGCACAGGGGGCGATCAGCCCCAGCATTTT. Protein: CASSRTGGDQPQHF.